This T cell receptor (beta chain) was captured in a study of blood T cell repertoires in COVID-19. Looking at the study overall: Researchers got acute and convalescent COVID-19 samples from the United States, Italy and Spain.

The assay was immunoSEQ multiplex PCR, and TCRdb's table has in-frame clones only and misses some. The sample includes approximately 80,000 clones, 70% to 90% of them seen just once. Trimming took 6 bases from V and 4 from J; bases not matched to a gene: 13. Germline V gene data show CDR1 as SQVTM and CDR2 as ANQGSEA. The CDR3 sequence is 16 residues long. The J gene is TRBJ2-2, the V gene TRBV29-1; 8 bases agree with TRBD1. The source material was peripheral blood. This TCR was sampled from a man aged 35 to 55 with acute or convalescent COVID-19. CDR3 in DNA: TGCAGCGTAGCACCCACGGACAGGGAGGTCACCGGGGAGCTGTTTTTT. As protein: CSVAPTDREVTGELFF.